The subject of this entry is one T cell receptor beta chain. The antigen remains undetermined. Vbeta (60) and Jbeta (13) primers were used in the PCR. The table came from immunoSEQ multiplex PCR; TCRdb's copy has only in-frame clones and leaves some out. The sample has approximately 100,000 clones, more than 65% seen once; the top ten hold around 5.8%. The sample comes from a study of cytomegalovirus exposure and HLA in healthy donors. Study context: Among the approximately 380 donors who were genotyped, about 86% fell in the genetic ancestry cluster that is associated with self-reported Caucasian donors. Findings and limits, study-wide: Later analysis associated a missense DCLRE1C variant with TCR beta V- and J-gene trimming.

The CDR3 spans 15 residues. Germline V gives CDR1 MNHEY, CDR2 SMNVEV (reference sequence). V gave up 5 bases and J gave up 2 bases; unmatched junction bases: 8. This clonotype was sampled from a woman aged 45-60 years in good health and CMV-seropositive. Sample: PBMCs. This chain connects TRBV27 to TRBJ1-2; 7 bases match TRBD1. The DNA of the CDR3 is TGTGCCAGCAGTCCAACGGACAGGACCAACTATGGCTACACCTTC. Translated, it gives CASSPTDRTNYGYTF.